These 26 T cell receptor beta chains came from one sample sequenced in a study of T cell responses to AZD1222 COVID-19 vaccine. The repertoire was sequenced with immunoSEQ multiplex PCR; TCRdb's copy has only in-frame clones and lacks some. The sample has 95,000 to 100,000 clones; 80% to 90% are singletons. The sample was peripheral blood, taken on day 0 of AZD1222 vaccination. The source is an adult in good health.

This clone was counted between two and nine times. This chain connects TRBV25-1 to TRBJ2-7; TRBD2 matches 9 bases. Germline V CDR1 and CDR2: MGHDK, SYGVNS. The CDR3 length is 12 residues. V gave up 7 bases and J gave up 5 bases; unmatched junction bases: 3. The CDR3, as DNA: TGTGCCAGCACTGGCGGGGGGGACGAGCAGTACTTC. Its protein product is CASTGGGDEQYF.

V is TRBV5-1 and J is TRBJ1-1, with 9 bases lining up with TRBD1. The CDR3 sequence is 13 residues long. Trimming took 0 bases from V and 7 from J; bases not matched to a gene: 1. Looked up from germline, CDR1 is SGHRS and CDR2 is YFSETQ. Here the CDR3 DNA reads TGCGCCAGCAGCTTGGGGGACAGGGATGAAGCTTTCTTT. Amino acids: CASSLGDRDEAFF.

The gene calls are TRBV5-1 and TRBJ2-5, with D tentatively TRBD1 (5 bases). The germline gives CDR1 SGHRS, CDR2 YFSETQ. The CDR3 spans 14 residues. Trimming pared 4 bases from V and 2 bases from J, leaving 12 bases between. In DNA form, the CDR3 reads TGCGCCAGCAGCCCTTGGGCAGGGCAAGAGACCCAGTACTTC. It translates to CASSPWAGQETQYF. Variable domain in full (rest from reference TRBV5-1 and TRBJ2-5): KAGVTQTPRYLIKTRGQQVTLSCSPISGHRSVSWYQQTPGQGLQFLFEYFSETQRNKGNFPGRFSGRQFSNSRSEMNVSTLELGDSALYLCASSPWAGQETQYFGPGTRLLVL.

J is TRBJ2-2 and V is TRBV15; D is undetermined. Germline V gene sequence: CDR1 LNHNV, CDR2 YYDKDF (reference sequence). The CDR3 consists of 15 residues. Trimming removed 0 bases at V and 7 bases at J, with 12 bases between. The CDR3 bases are TGTGCCACCAGCAGAGATCAGGAAAGGATCGGGGAGCTGTTTTTT. Translated, it gives CATSRDQERIGELFF.

The chain links TRBV5-6 to TRBJ2-3, with D possibly TRBD1 on 6 matching bases. V lost 4 bases and J lost 0, with 15 bases in between. From germline, CDR1 is SGHDT and CDR2 YYEEEE. This CDR3 contains 16 residues. The CDR3 sequence is CASSSDRTASTDTQYF. The CDR3 region has the DNA TGTGCCAGCAGCAGTGACCGGACAGCTAGCACAGATACGCAGTATTTT.

The V call is TRBV9, the J call TRBJ1-1; no firm D call. CDR1 and CDR2 from the germline V gene are SGDLS and YYNGEE. The length of the CDR3 is 14 residues. V lost 0 bases and J 6 bases, leaving 12 bases between the germline ends. CDR3 DNA: TGTGCCAGCAGCGTAGTTTCCAGCAACCCTGAAGCTTTCTTT. Residues: CASSVVSSNPEAFF.

V and J are TRBV4-2 and TRBJ2-7; tentatively, D is TRBD1 (6 bases). The CDR3 totals 14 residues. V lost 3 bases to trimming and J lost 8 bases, with 17 bases between them. Germline CDR1 reads LGHNA; CDR2 reads YNFKEQ. The chain's CDR3 is CASSQGHPLIQQYF. The CDR3 DNA sequence: TGTGCCAGCAGCCAGGGACACCCGCTTATCCAGCAGTACTTC.

The J gene is TRBJ1-5, the V gene TRBV27; no definite D call. The CDR3 covers 12 residues. Trimming cost V 3 bases and J 5 bases, with 5 bases left between them. The germline gives CDR1 MNHEY, CDR2 SMNVEV (reference sequence). CDR3 sequence: CASSFLYQPQHF. CDR3 DNA: TGTGCCAGCAGTTTCCTTTATCAGCCCCAGCATTTT.

The chain joins TRBV12-3 or TRBV12-4 to TRBJ2-5, with D possibly TRBD2 on 7 matching bases. This CDR3 has 13 residues. The V end was cut by 3 bases, the J end by 7 bases, with 12 bases between. Written as DNA, the CDR3 is TGTGCCAGCAGTTTTGGGGGGGCAGGGACCCAGTACTTC. Protein: CASSFGGAGTQYF.

J is TRBJ2-5 and V is TRBV4-1, with D maybe TRBD2 (6 bases). Germline V gives CDR1 MGHRA, CDR2 YSYEKL. The CDR3 contains 14 residues. The V end lost 0 bases, the J end lost 7 bases, and 12 bases lay between the germline ends. Here the CDR3 DNA reads TGCGCCAGCAGCCAAGAAGGAGGGGTTGGGACCCAGTACTTC. Translation: CASSQEGGVGTQYF.

The gene calls are TRBV9 and TRBJ2-1; no clear D gene. This CDR3 contains 14 residues. Trimming removed 0 bases at V and 12 bases at J, with 16 bases between. Germline CDR1 is SGDLS and CDR2 is YYNGEE. CDR3 amino acids: CASSVDGAYLGQFF. The DNA of the CDR3 is TGTGCCAGCAGCGTAGATGGAGCGTACCTTGGGCAGTTCTTC.

The chain has TRBV6-5 and TRBJ1-1, with D uncertain. CDR3 length equals 13 residues. The V gene's germline CDR1 is MNHEY and CDR2 SVGAGI. The ends were cut back, 7 bases at V and 3 bases at J, with 12 bases in the middle. The CDR3, as DNA: TGTGCCAGCACTGGGGAGGAGGACACTGAAGCTTTCTTT. The encoded protein is CASTGEEDTEAFF.

J is TRBJ1-1 and V is TRBV11-2; unclear D gene. CDR1 and CDR2 (germline): SGHAT, FQNNGV. The CDR3 covers 14 residues. V lost 1 base, J lost 4 bases, and 10 bases lay in between. The CDR3 loop is CASSLGPLRTEAFF. The CDR3 DNA reads TGTGCCAGCAGCTTAGGGCCGCTGCGCACTGAAGCTTTCTTT.

The chain has TRBV6-1 and TRBJ1-2, with D tentatively TRBD1 (6 bases). The CDR3 consists of 12 residues. V gave up 3 bases and J gave up 7 bases, with 9 bases separating them. The germline V gene has CDR1 MNHNS and CDR2 SASEGT. The CDR3 loop reads CASSEGAPGYTF. The CDR3 bases are TGTGCCAGCAGTGAGGGGGCGCCTGGCTACACCTTC.

The gene calls are TRBV24-1 and TRBJ1-2; unclear D gene. Trimming removed 0 bases at V and 8 bases at J, with 9 bases between. Germline V lookup: CDR1 KGHDR, CDR2 SFDVKD. The CDR3 runs to 13 residues. The DNA for the CDR3 is TGTGCCACCAGTGATTTGAACTTTAGGGGCTACACCTTC. Its protein is CATSDLNFRGYTF.

This rearrangement joins TRBV4-2 to TRBJ1-3, with D tentatively TRBD1 (6 bases). The V end was cut by 1 base, the J end by 3 bases, with 7 bases between. The CDR3 loop spans 14 amino acids. Germline CDR1 LGHNA, CDR2 YNFKEQ. The CDR3 region is CASSQAGVGNTIYF. In DNA, the CDR3 is TGTGCCAGCAGCCAAGCAGGGGTTGGAAACACCATATATTTT.

The rearrangement uses TRBV15 and TRBJ2-7; TRBD2 aligns across 8 bases. The CDR3 loop spans 17 amino acids. Germline V gives CDR1 LNHNV, CDR2 YYDKDF (reference sequence). The V and J ends lost 0 bases and 0 bases, in that order; junction bases with no gene match: 7. The CDR3, as DNA: TGTGCCACCAGCAGAGAGGGCGGGGGGCTCGTCTCCTACGAGCAGTACTTC. Its protein product is CATSREGGGLVSYEQYF.

The genes are TRBV5-4 and TRBJ1-2; maybe TRBD1 (5 bases). The germline CDR1 and CDR2 sequences are SGHNT and YYREEE (reference sequence). The CDR3 sequence is 14 residues long. Trimming removed 4 bases from V and 3 bases from J, with 13 bases in between. This CDR3 is CASSATLGDYGYTF. The CDR3, as DNA: TGTGCCAGCAGCGCGACGTTGGGGGACTATGGCTACACCTTC.

The V and J genes are TRBV28 and TRBJ1-3; TRBD1 agrees at 9 bases. The ends lost 5 bases at V and 2 bases at J; junction bases unmatched: 1. The CDR3 length is 14 residues. The germline CDR1 and CDR2 sequences are MDHEN and SYDVKM. DNA of the CDR3: TGTGCCAGCAGTGGGACAGGGCCTGGAAACACCATATATTTT. Residues: CASSGTGPGNTIYF. Complete variable domain (other parts from reference TRBV28 and TRBJ1-3): DVKVTQSSRYLVKRTGEKVFLECVQDMDHENMFWYRQDPGLGLRLIYFSYDVKMKEKGDIPEGYSVSREKKERFSLILESASTNQTSMYLCASSGTGPGNTIYFGEGSWLTVV.

This chain links TRBV7-8 with TRBJ1-1; D call uncertain. The ends were cut back, 1 base at V and 8 bases at J, with 11 bases in the middle. This CDR3 has 13 residues. Germline values: CDR1 SGHVS, CDR2 FQNEAQ. The CDR3 coding sequence is TGTGCCAGCAGCTTAGAGGCGGCGCTCGAAGCTTTCTTT. Amino acids: CASSLEAALEAFF.

J is TRBJ2-3 and V is TRBV6-5, with D possibly TRBD2 on 7 matching bases. Trimming cost V 7 bases and J 2 bases, with 16 bases left between them. Germline CDR1 reads MNHEY; CDR2 reads SVGAGI. The CDR3 is made up of 15 amino acids. In DNA, the CDR3 is TGTGCCAGCAAGGGGGGGAGACTGTACACAGATACGCAGTATTTT. Protein product: CASKGGRLYTDTQYF.

V is TRBV28 and J is TRBJ2-5, with D possibly TRBD1 on 8 matching bases. This CDR3 region has 14 residues. In germline, CDR1 is MDHEN, CDR2 SYDVKM. Trimming removed 2 bases from V and 10 bases from J, with 17 bases in between. The CDR3 loop reads CASSLASTGGDQYF. The CDR3 DNA is TGTGCCAGCAGTTTAGCTTCAACAGGGGGGGACCAGTACTTC.

The V gene is TRBV11-2, the J gene TRBJ2-7; D is ambiguous. CDR1 and CDR2 (germline): SGHAT, FQNNGV. The CDR3 consists of 16 residues. Trimming removed 1 base at V and 3 bases at J, with 16 bases between. The CDR3 here is CASSLGAASAIYEQYF. The CDR3 bases are TGTGCCAGCAGCTTAGGGGCCGCGTCGGCTATCTACGAGCAGTACTTC.

The CDR3 loop reads CASSPEATSTNEKLFF. In DNA form, the CDR3 reads TGTGCCAGCAGTCCCGAGGCAACATCGACTAATGAAAAACTGTTTTTT. This chain links TRBV28 with TRBJ1-4; D call uncertain. The CDR3 has 16 residues. The germline V and J ends were trimmed by 5 bases and 2 bases, with 15 bases remaining between them. Germline assignment: CDR1 MDHEN and CDR2 SYDVKM.

The chain couples TRBV24-1 to TRBJ1-1, with D uncertain. Germline CDR1 and CDR2: KGHDR and SFDVKD. Trimming cost V 7 bases and J 11 bases, with 19 bases left between them. The CDR3 runs to 13 residues. In nucleotides, the CDR3 is TGTGCCACCAGGAGCGGGAAGTACAGTACGGCTTTCTTT. It is translated as CATRSGKYSTAFF.

The genes are TRBV3-1 (or the pseudogene TRBV3-2) and TRBJ1-1, with TRBD1 matching over 8 bases. From germline, CDR1 is LGHDT and CDR2 YNNKEL (reference sequence). Trimming cost V 2 bases and J 6 bases; bases outside gene matches: 5. The CDR3 runs 14 residues. The CDR3 DNA reads as TGTGCCAGCAGCCAACAGGGGGCGTGGGCTGAAGCTTTCTTT. This gives the protein CASSQQGAWAEAFF.